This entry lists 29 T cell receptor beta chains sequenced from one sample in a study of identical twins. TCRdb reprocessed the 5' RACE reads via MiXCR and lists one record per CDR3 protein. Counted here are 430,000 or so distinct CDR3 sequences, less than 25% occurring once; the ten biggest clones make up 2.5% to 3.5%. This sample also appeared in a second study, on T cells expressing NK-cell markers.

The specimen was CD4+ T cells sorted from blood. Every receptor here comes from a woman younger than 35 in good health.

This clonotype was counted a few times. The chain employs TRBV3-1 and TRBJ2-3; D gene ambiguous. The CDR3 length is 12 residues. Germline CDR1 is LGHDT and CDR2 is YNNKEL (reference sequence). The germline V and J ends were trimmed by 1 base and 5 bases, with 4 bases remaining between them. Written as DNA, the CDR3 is TGTGCCAGCAGCCAAGGACGAGATACGCAGTATTTT. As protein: CASSQGRDTQYF.

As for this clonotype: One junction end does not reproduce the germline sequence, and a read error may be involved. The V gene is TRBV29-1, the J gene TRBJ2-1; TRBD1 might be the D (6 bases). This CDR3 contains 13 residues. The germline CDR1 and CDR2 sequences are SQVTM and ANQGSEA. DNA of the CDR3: TGCAGTGTTGTCCCGGGACATCCCTCGGCTCAGTTCTTC. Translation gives CSVVPGHPSAQFF.

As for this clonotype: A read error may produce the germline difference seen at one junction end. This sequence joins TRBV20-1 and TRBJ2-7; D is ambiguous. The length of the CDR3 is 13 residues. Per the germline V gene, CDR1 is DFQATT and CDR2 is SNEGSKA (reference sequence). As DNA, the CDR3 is TGCAGTATAACCCCCGGCTCCTACTACGAGCAGCACTTC. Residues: CSITPGSYYEQHF.

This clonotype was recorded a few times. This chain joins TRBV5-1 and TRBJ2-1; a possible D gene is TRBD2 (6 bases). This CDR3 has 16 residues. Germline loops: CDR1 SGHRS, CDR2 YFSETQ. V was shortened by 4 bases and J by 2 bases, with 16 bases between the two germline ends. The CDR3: CASSQSAGLAYNEQFF. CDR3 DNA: TGCGCCAGCAGCCAAAGCGCGGGGCTAGCCTACAATGAGCAGTTCTTC.

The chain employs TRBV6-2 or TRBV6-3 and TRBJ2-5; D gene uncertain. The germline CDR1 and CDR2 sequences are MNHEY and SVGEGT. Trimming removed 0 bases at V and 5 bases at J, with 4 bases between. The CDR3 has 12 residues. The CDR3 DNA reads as TGTGCCAGCAGTTACTCGTTGGAGACCCAGTACTTC. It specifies CASSYSLETQYF.

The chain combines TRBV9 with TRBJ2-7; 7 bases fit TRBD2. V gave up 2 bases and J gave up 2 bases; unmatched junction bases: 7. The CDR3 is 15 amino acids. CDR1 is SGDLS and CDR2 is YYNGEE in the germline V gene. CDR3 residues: CASSVNAGVPYEQYF. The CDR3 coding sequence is TGTGCCAGCAGCGTGAATGCGGGGGTTCCCTACGAGCAGTACTTC.

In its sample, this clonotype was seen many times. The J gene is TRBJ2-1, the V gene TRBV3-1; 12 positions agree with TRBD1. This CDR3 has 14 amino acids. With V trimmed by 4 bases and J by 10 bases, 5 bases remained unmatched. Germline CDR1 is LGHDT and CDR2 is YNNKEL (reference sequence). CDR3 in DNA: TGTGCCAGCAGCCCCGGGACAGGGGGCTGGGAGCAGTTCTTC. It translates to CASSPGTGGWEQFF.

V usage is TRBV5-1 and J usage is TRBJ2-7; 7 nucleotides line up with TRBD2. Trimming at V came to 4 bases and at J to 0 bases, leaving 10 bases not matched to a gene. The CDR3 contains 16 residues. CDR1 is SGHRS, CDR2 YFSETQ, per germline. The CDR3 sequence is CASSTAGWGGSYEQYF. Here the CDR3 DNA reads TGCGCCAGCAGCACCGCAGGGTGGGGGGGCTCCTACGAGCAGTACTTC.

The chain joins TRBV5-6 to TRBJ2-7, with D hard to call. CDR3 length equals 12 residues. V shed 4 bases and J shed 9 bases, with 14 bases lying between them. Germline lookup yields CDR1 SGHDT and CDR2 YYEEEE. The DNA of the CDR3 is TGTGCCAGCAGCCAAGGAAGGGATGGGCAGTACTTC. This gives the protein CASSQGRDGQYF.

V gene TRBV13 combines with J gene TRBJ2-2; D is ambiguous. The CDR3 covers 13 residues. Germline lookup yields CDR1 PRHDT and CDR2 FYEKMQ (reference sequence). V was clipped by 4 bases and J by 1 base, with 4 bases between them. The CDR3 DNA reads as TGTGCCAGCAGCTCATGGAACACCGGGGAGCTGTTTTTT. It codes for CASSSWNTGELFF. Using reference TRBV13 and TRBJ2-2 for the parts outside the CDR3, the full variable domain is AAGVIQSPRHLIKEKRETATLKCYPIPRHDTVYWYQQGPGQDPQFLISFYEKMQSDKGSIPDRFSAQQFSDYHSELNMSSLELGDSALYFCASSSWNTGELFFGEGSRLTVL.

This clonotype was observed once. The CDR3 DNA follows: TGCAGTGCTAGATACGGGACAGGGTTCACAGATACGCAGTATTTT. The encoded protein is CSARYGTGFTDTQYF. The chain joins TRBV20-1 to TRBJ2-3; 9 positions agree with TRBD1. CDR1 is DFQATT, CDR2 SNEGSKA, per germline (reference sequence). The CDR3 sequence is 15 residues long. J was trimmed by 2 bases and V by 2 bases; bases with no gene match: 5.

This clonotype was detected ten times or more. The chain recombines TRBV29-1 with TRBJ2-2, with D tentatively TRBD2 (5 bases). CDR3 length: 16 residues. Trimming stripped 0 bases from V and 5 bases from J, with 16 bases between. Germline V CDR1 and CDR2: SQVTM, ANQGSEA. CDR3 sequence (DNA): TGCAGCGTTGAAGATCTTCGGGAACACCCGACCGGGGAGCTGTTTTTT. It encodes CSVEDLREHPTGELFF.

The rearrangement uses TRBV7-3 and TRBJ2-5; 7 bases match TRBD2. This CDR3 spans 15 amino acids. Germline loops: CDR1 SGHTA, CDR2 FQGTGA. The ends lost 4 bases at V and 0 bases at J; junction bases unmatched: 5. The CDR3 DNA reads TGTGCCAGCAGCTCCAATGGACTAGACCAAGAGACCCAGTACTTC. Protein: CASSSNGLDQETQYF.

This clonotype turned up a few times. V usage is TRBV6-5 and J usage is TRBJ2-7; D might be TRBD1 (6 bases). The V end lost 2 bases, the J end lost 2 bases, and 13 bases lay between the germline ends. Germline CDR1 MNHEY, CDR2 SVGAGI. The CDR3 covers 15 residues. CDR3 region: CASSYEGGLAYEQYF. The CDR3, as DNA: TGTGCCAGCAGTTACGAAGGGGGTTTAGCCTACGAGCAGTACTTC.

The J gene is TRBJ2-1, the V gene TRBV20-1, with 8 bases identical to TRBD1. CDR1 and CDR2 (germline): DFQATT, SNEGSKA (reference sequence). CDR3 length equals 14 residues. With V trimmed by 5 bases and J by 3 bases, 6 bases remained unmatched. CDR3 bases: TGCAGTGCTGTGGACAGGGTAGGCTACAATGAGCAGTTCTTC. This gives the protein CSAVDRVGYNEQFF.

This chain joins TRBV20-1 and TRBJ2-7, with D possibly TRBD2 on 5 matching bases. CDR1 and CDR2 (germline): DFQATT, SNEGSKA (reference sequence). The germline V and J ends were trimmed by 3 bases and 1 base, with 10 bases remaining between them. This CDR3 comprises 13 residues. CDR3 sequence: CSASGERSYEQYF. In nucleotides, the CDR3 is TGCAGTGCTAGCGGGGAGAGATCCTACGAGCAGTACTTC.

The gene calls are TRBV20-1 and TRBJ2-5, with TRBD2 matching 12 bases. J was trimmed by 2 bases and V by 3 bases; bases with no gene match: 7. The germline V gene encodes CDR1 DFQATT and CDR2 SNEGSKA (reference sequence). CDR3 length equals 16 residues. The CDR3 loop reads CSASGLAGGIQETQYF. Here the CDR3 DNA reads TGCAGTGCTAGTGGGCTAGCGGGGGGGATTCAAGAGACCCAGTACTTC.

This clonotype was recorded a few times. CDR3 nucleotide sequence: TGCAGTGCTGGGGCCCTTACAGAAAATGAGCAGTTCTTC. Residues: CSAGALTENEQFF. The genes are TRBV20-1 and TRBJ2-1, with a possible D match to TRBD1 (5 bases). The germline gives CDR1 DFQATT, CDR2 SNEGSKA (reference sequence). CDR3 length: 13 residues. Trimming took 5 bases from V and 7 from J, leaving 15 bases between them.

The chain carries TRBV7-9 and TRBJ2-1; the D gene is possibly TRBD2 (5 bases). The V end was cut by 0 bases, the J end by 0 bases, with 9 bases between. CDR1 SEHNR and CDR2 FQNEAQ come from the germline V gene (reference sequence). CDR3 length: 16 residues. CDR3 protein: CASSLASSSSYNEQFF. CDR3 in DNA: TGTGCCAGCAGCTTAGCTTCTAGCAGCTCCTACAATGAGCAGTTCTTC. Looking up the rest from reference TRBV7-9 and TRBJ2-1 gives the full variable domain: DTGVSQNPRHKITKRGQNVTFRCDPISEHNRLYWYRQTLGQGPEFLTYFQNEAQLEKSRLLSDRFSAERPKGSFSTLEIQRTEQGDSAMYLCASSLASSSSYNEQFFGPGTRLTVL.

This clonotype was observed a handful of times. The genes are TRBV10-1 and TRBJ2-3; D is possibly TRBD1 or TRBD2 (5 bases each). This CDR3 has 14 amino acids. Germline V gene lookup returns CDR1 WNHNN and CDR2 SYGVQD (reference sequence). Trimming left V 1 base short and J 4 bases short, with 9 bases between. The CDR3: CASSEYRGADTQYF. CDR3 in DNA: TGCGCCAGCAGTGAGTATAGGGGAGCAGATACGCAGTATTTT.

This CDR3 reads CSVEGALEDSKNIQYF. The CDR3 bases are TGCAGCGTTGAAGGAGCCCTCGAGGACAGTAAAAACATTCAGTACTTC. This chain joins TRBV29-1 and TRBJ2-4; tentatively, D is TRBD1 (6 bases). V lost 1 base to trimming and J lost 4 bases, with 17 bases between them. CDR3 length equals 16 residues. CDR1 SQVTM and CDR2 ANQGSEA come from the germline V gene. Supplemented by reference TRBV29-1 and TRBJ2-4, the full variable domain reads SAVISQKPSRDICQRGTSLTIQCQVDSQVTMMFWYRQQPGQSLTLIATANQGSEATYESGFVIDKFPISRPNLTFSTLTVSNMSPEDSSIYLCSVEGALEDSKNIQYFGAGTRLSVL.

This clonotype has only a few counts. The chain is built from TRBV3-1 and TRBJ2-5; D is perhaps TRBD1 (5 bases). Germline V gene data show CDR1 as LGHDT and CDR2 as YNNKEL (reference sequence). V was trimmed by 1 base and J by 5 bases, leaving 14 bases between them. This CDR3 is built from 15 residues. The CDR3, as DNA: TGTGCCAGCAGCCAAGTCCGCCAGGGTGGTGAGACCCAGTACTTC. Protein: CASSQVRQGGETQYF.

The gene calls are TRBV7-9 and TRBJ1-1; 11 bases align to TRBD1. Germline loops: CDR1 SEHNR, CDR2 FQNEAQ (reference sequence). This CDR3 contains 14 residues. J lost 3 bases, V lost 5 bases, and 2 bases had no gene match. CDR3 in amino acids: CASSMDRGHTEAFF. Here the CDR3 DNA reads TGTGCCAGCAGCATGGACAGGGGGCACACTGAAGCTTTCTTT.

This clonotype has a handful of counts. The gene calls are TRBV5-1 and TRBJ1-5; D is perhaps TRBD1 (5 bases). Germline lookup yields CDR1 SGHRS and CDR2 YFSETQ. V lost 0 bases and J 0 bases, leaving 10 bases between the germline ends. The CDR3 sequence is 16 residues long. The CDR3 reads CASSLGGGGSNQPQHF. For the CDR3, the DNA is TGCGCCAGCAGCTTGGGTGGGGGGGGTAGCAATCAGCCCCAGCATTTT.

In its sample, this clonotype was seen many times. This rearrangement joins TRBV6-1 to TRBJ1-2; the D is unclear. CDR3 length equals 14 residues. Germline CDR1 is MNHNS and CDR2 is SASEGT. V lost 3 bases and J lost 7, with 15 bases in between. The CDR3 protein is CASSDPGVRGGYTF. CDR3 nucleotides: TGTGCCAGCAGTGATCCGGGTGTCCGGGGTGGCTACACCTTC.

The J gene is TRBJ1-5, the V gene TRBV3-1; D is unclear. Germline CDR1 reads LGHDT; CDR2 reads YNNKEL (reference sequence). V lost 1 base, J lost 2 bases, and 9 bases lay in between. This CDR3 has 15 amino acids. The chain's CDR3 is CASSQGGRGNQPQHF. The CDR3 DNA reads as TGTGCCAGCAGCCAAGGGGGAAGGGGCAATCAGCCCCAGCATTTT.

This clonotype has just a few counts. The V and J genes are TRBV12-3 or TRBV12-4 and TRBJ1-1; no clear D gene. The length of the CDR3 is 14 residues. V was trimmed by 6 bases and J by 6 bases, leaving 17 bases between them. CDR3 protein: CASRPTNPGAEAFF. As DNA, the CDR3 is TGTGCCAGCAGACCCACGAACCCTGGGGCTGAAGCTTTCTTT.

CDR3 coding DNA: TGTGCCAGCAGCGTAGGAATGGGGGGCCCAGATACGCAGTATTTT. Translated: CASSVGMGGPDTQYF. The chain is built from TRBV9 and TRBJ2-3; tentatively, D is TRBD1 or TRBD2 (6 bases each). The CDR3 is 15 residues long. Germline lookup yields CDR1 SGDLS and CDR2 YYNGEE. Trimming took 0 bases from V and 4 from J, leaving 12 bases between them.

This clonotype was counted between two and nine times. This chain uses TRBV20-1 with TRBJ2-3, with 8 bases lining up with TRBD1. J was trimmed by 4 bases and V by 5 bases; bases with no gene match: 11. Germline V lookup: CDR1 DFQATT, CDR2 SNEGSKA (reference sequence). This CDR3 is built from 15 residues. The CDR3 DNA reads TGCAGTGCTGGACCACCTGGGACAGGCGCAGATACGCAGTATTTT. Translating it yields CSAGPPGTGADTQYF.